This T cell receptor (beta chain) derives from a study of blood T cell repertoires in COVID-19. Across the study: Both acute and convalescent COVID-19 samples were obtained from the United States, Italy and Spain.

Under the authors' procedure: Amplification of reference gene primers was used by the study to estimate nucleated cell counts. The assay was immunoSEQ multiplex PCR, and TCRdb's table has in-frame clones only and misses some. That table furnishes V, J and clone size, whereas the DNA furnished D and trimming. The repertoire holds 400,000 or so clones, roughly 89% seen once, with about 0.91% in the top ten. This clone was seen a single time. Germline lookup yields CDR1 SGHDN and CDR2 FVKESK. This CDR3 region has 18 residues. The V segment lost 0 bases and the J segment 1 base; nucleotides outside the gene matches: 10.

J is TRBJ2-7 and V is TRBV14; 9 nucleotides match TRBD2. The sequence derives from a man younger than 35 with COVID-19, enrolled during active disease. Sequencing input: peripheral blood. The DNA for the CDR3 is TGTGCCAGCAGCCAAGATTCTCCCGGGACTAGCATTTCCTACGAGCAGTACTTC. Translated: CASSQDSPGTSISYEQYF.